The 3 T cell receptor beta chains in this list originate from one sample, sequenced in a study of cytomegalovirus exposure and HLA in healthy donors. The table came from immunoSEQ multiplex PCR; TCRdb's copy has only in-frame clones and leaves some out. This table holds around 74,000 clones, just under 85% found once. The specimen was PBMCs. Receptor source: a young man in good health and CMV-seronegative.

This clone occurred a few times. The rearrangement joins TRBV19 to TRBJ1-5; TRBD1 aligns across 7 bases. CDR3 length: 13 residues. CDR1 is LNHDA and CDR2 is SQIVND in the germline V gene (reference sequence). Trimming took 10 bases from V and 5 from J; bases not matched to a gene: 8. CDR3 region: CATTDREDQPQHF. As DNA, the CDR3 is TGTGCCACAACAGACAGGGAGGATCAGCCCCAGCATTTT.

The gene calls are TRBV11-2 and TRBJ2-7; 9 bases match TRBD2. Losses at the gene ends were 1 base for V and 5 bases for J; bases not matched to a gene: 3. The CDR3 runs 14 residues. CDR1 and CDR2 (germline): SGHAT, FQNNGV. The CDR3 spells CASSLGASGDEQYF. The CDR3 bases are TGTGCCAGCAGCTTAGGGGCTAGCGGGGACGAGCAGTACTTC.

The CDR3 sequence: CASSPQGSPSNYGYTF. DNA for the CDR3: TGTGCCAGCTCACCACAGGGGTCCCCCTCTAACTATGGCTACACCTTC. This chain connects TRBV18 to TRBJ1-2; TRBD1 is a possible D gene (5 bases). Looked up from germline, CDR1 is KGHSH and CDR2 is LQKENI. V lost 1 base, J lost 0 bases, and 12 bases lay in between. CDR3 length: 16 residues.